What follows are 32 T cell receptor beta chains derived from one specimen sequenced in a study of technical replicates of blood from several donors. Only in-frame clones appear in the TCRdb table, and some are missing; sequencing was by immunoSEQ multiplex PCR. The sample includes 80,000 to 100,000 clones, approximately 96% seen only once; the top ten take around 0.35%. The sequencing input was T cells isolated from PBMCs. Source of these receptors: a human donor in good health.

The chain is built from TRBV27 and TRBJ2-7; TRBD2 matches at 9 bases. This CDR3 contains 15 residues. Trimming at V came to 7 bases and at J to 1 base, leaving 8 bases not matched to a gene. CDR1 and CDR2 (germline): MNHEY, SMNVEV (reference sequence). CDR3 sequence: CASKVGTSRSYEQYF. CDR3 coding DNA: TGTGCCAGCAAGGTCGGGACTAGCAGGTCCTACGAGCAGTACTTC.

The chain couples TRBV7-2 to TRBJ2-2; TRBD2 is a possible D gene (5 bases). Germline V gene data show CDR1 as SGHTA and CDR2 as FQGNSA. The CDR3 sequence is 13 residues long. The V end was cut by 1 base, the J end by 6 bases, with 6 bases between. Written as DNA, the CDR3 is TGTGCCAGCAGCTTAGTACTAGCCGGGGAGCTGTTTTTT. It encodes CASSLVLAGELFF.

This chain joins TRBV18 and TRBJ2-7, with a weak D call TRBD1 (6 bases). There are 13 residues in the CDR3. V was cut by 5 bases and J by 5 bases, with 13 bases left in between. Germline-derived CDR1 and CDR2 are KGHSH and LQKENI. The CDR3 here is CASSSTGTHEQYF. The CDR3 DNA sequence: TGTGCCAGCTCAAGTACAGGGACCCACGAGCAGTACTTC.

This clone has just a few counts. The CDR3 DNA follows: TGTGCCAGCAGCCAAGTACAGGGGCTCGAAAACACTGAAGCTTTCTTT. It is translated as CASSQVQGLENTEAFF. This chain joins TRBV4-2 and TRBJ1-1, with 7 nucleotides matching TRBD1. The CDR3 spans 16 residues. V gave up 1 base and J gave up 2 bases; unmatched junction bases: 7. CDR1 LGHNA and CDR2 YNFKEQ come from the germline V gene.

This chain links TRBV19 with TRBJ2-7, with 13 bases identical to TRBD2. J gave up 2 bases and V 1 base, and 2 bases lay outside the gene matches. The germline CDR1 and CDR2 sequences are LNHDA and SQIVND (reference sequence). The CDR3 has 16 residues. CDR3 loop: CASSIGLAGGAYEQYF. CDR3 nucleotide sequence: TGTGCCAGTAGTATAGGACTAGCGGGAGGAGCCTACGAGCAGTACTTC.

The chain combines TRBV27 with TRBJ2-5; 15 bases are a match to TRBD2. The V gene end was trimmed by 5 bases and the J gene end by 5 bases; junction bases not matched to a gene: 18. Germline lookup yields CDR1 MNHEY and CDR2 SMNVEV (reference sequence). The CDR3 has 20 residues. The CDR3 DNA is TGTGCCAGCAGTCTAAGCCCCCCAGGACTAGCGGGAGGGGGAGGGGAGACCCAGTACTTC. The encoded protein is CASSLSPPGLAGGGGETQYF.

J is TRBJ1-4 and V is TRBV19, with D possibly matching TRBD1 (5 bases). Germline assignment: CDR1 LNHDA and CDR2 SQIVND (reference sequence). Trimming cost V 3 bases and J 12 bases, with 11 bases left between them. The CDR3 contains 12 residues. CDR3 nucleotide sequence: TGTGCCAGTAGTATTACAGGAAAGGAACTGTTTTTT. Amino acids: CASSITGKELFF.

This chain joins TRBV9 and TRBJ2-7; 10 bases agree with TRBD2. CDR3 size: 15 residues. Per the germline V gene, CDR1 is SGDLS and CDR2 is YYNGEE. V trimming: 4 bases; J trimming: 2 bases; junction bases outside the gene matches: 6. As DNA, the CDR3 is TGTGCCAGCAGCACGGGACTAGCGCCAACCTACGAGCAGTACTTC. Protein: CASSTGLAPTYEQYF.

This chain connects TRBV6-5 to TRBJ2-7, with TRBD1 matching over 7 bases. V lost 4 bases to trimming and J lost 3 bases; unmatched junction nucleotides: 3. Germline assignment: CDR1 MNHEY and CDR2 SVGAGI. The CDR3 has 13 residues. Here the CDR3 reads CASSFGQVYEQYF. The CDR3 bases are TGTGCCAGCAGTTTTGGACAGGTCTACGAGCAGTACTTC.

V usage is TRBV10-3 and J usage is TRBJ2-7; 7 bases are shared with TRBD1. The V segment lost 2 bases and the J segment 4 bases; nucleotides outside the gene matches: 8. The CDR3 length is 15 residues. The germline V gene encodes CDR1 ENHRY and CDR2 SYGVKD. The CDR3: CAISEDRVSGYEQYF. Written as DNA, the CDR3 is TGTGCCATCAGTGAGGACAGGGTGTCGGGTTACGAGCAGTACTTC.

A few counts support this clone. The J gene is TRBJ2-7, the V gene TRBV19; 10 nucleotides agree with TRBD1. J lost 2 bases, V lost 5 bases, and 9 bases had no gene match. Germline lookup yields CDR1 LNHDA and CDR2 SQIVND (reference sequence). The CDR3 is made up of 16 amino acids. CDR3 in DNA: TGTGCCAGTAGTCCTCAGTCCGGGACAGGGGCCTACGAGCAGTACTTC. Translated, it gives CASSPQSGTGAYEQYF.

The chain has TRBV11-2 and TRBJ2-7; D is possibly TRBD1 (6 bases). CDR1 is SGHAT and CDR2 is FQNNGV in the germline V gene. Trimming removed 0 bases at V and 6 bases at J, with 9 bases between. The CDR3 is made up of 13 amino acids. The DNA of the CDR3 is TGTGCCAGCAGCTTAGATCGCAGGGGCGAGCAGTACTTC. It yields the protein CASSLDRRGEQYF.

The chain couples TRBV14 to TRBJ2-1, with no clear D. With 8 bases removed from V and 0 bases from J, the gap between germline ends came to 11 bases. Germline-derived CDR1 and CDR2 are SGHDN and FVKESK. The CDR3 loop spans 14 amino acids. CDR3 coding DNA: TGTGCCAGCGCCCGGCCTAGCTCCTACAATGAGCAGTTCTTC. Residues: CASARPSSYNEQFF. Using reference TRBV14 and TRBJ2-1 for the parts outside the CDR3, the full variable domain is EAGVTQFPSHSVIEKGQTVTLRCDPISGHDNLYWYRRVMGKEIKFLLHFVKESKQDESGMPNNRFLAERTGGTYSTLKVQPAELEDSGVYFCASARPSSYNEQFFGPGTRLTVL.

The chain combines TRBV5-5 with TRBJ1-3, with no clear D. V lost 1 base to trimming and J lost 0 bases, with 11 bases between them. Germline assignment: CDR1 SGHKS and CDR2 YYEKEE (reference sequence). There are 16 residues in the CDR3. In DNA, the CDR3 is TGTGCCAGCAGCTTGTCCGTAACTAGCTCTGGAAACACCATATATTTT. It specifies CASSLSVTSSGNTIYF. The full variable domain, rest sourced from reference TRBV5-5 and TRBJ1-3, is DAGVTQSPTHLIKTRGQQVTLRCSPISGHKSVSWYQQVLGQGPQFIFQYYEKEERGRGNFPDRFSARQFPNYSSELNVNALLLGDSALYLCASSLSVTSSGNTIYFGEGSWLTVV.

In its sample, this clone was seen once. V gene TRBV15 combines with J gene TRBJ2-1; D is perhaps TRBD2 (5 bases). This CDR3 has 14 amino acids. Trimming stripped 0 bases from V and 4 bases from J, with 7 bases between. Per germline, CDR1 LNHNV and CDR2 YYDKDF (reference sequence). The CDR3 nucleotides read TGTGCCACCAGCAGAGATCGGGGATACAATGAGCAGTTCTTC. The encoded protein is CATSRDRGYNEQFF.

The chain is built from TRBV5-6 and TRBJ2-6; TRBD1 might be the D (5 bases). This CDR3 region has 15 residues. CDR1 and CDR2 from the germline V gene are SGHDT and YYEEEE. Trimming removed 4 bases at V and 0 bases at J, with 8 bases between. Here the CDR3 reads CASSETGSGANVLTF. The CDR3 DNA sequence: TGTGCCAGCAGCGAAACAGGCTCTGGGGCCAACGTCCTGACTTTC. Full variable domain (outside the CDR3, taken from reference TRBV5-6 and TRBJ2-6): DAGVTQSPTHLIKTRGQQVTLRCSPKSGHDTVSWYQQALGQGPQFIFQYYEEEERQRGNFPDRFSGHQFPNYSSELNVNALLLGDSALYLCASSETGSGANVLTFGAGSRLTVL.

This sequence joins TRBV2 and TRBJ1-1; D might be TRBD1 (5 bases). The germline V and J ends were trimmed by 5 bases and 5 bases, with 6 bases remaining between them. The CDR3 totals 11 residues. CDR1 is SNHLY and CDR2 is FYNNEI in the germline V gene. The DNA for the CDR3 is TGTGCCAGCAGTCGGGGGACTGAAGCTTTCTTT. This codes for CASSRGTEAFF.

The genes are TRBV6-1 and TRBJ1-1; a weak D match, TRBD1 (6 bases). The V and J ends lost 7 bases and 11 bases respectively, with 17 bases between them. This CDR3 contains 12 residues. CDR1 is MNHNS and CDR2 is SASEGT in the germline V gene. The DNA for the CDR3 is TGTGCCAGCACACAGGGCGGACTTGAGGCTTTCTTT. Its protein product is CASTQGGLEAFF.

V usage is TRBV19 and J usage is TRBJ1-3; a possible D gene is TRBD1 (5 bases). This CDR3 has 15 residues. V was pared by 4 bases and J by 0 bases, with 10 bases between. Germline CDR1 LNHDA, CDR2 SQIVND (reference sequence). The CDR3 is CASSKGAFSGNTIYF. The DNA for the CDR3 is TGTGCCAGTAGTAAAGGGGCCTTCTCTGGAAACACCATATATTTT.

This sequence joins TRBV6-5 and TRBJ1-2, with 10 bases identical to TRBD1. This CDR3 is built from 14 residues. The trim removed 4 bases at V and 5 bases at J, leaving 4 bases unmatched. The germline V gene encodes CDR1 MNHEY and CDR2 SVGAGI. CDR3 residues: CASSLGQGGYGYTF. The CDR3 nucleotides read TGTGCCAGCAGTTTAGGACAGGGGGGATATGGCTACACCTTC.

The J gene is TRBJ2-1, the V gene TRBV28, with unresolved D. The V and J ends lost 7 bases and 0 bases respectively, with 16 bases between them. CDR1 is MDHEN and CDR2 is SYDVKM in the germline V gene. The CDR3 extends over 16 amino acids. CDR3 coding DNA: TGTGCCAGCATGTATCAAAAGTACAGCTCCTACAATGAGCAGTTCTTC. Amino acids: CASMYQKYSSYNEQFF.

This sequence joins TRBV30 and TRBJ1-1, with 9 bases matching TRBD1. V lost 0 bases, J lost 1 base, and 9 bases stayed unmatched. Germline CDR1 is GTSNPN and CDR2 is SVGIG (reference sequence). This CDR3 has 17 amino acids. This CDR3 reads CAWSVFYLGQGNTEAFF. The DNA of the CDR3 is TGTGCCTGGAGTGTATTCTATTTGGGACAGGGGAACACTGAAGCTTTCTTT.

J is TRBJ2-7 and V is TRBV13, with D tentatively TRBD1 (6 bases). Germline V gene sequence: CDR1 PRHDT, CDR2 FYEKMQ (reference sequence). The CDR3 loop spans 13 amino acids. Deletions cut 4 bases from V and 1 base from J, with 8 bases between. The CDR3 DNA sequence: TGTGCCAGCAGCTCGGACAGATCCTACGAGCAGTACTTC. Its protein is CASSSDRSYEQYF.

The V and J genes are TRBV10-1 and TRBJ2-7; no clear D gene. Deletions cut 4 bases from V and 0 bases from J, with 10 bases between. This CDR3 has 14 amino acids. Germline CDR1 and CDR2: WNHNN and SYGVQD (reference sequence). The CDR3 DNA reads as TGCGCCAGCAGTGGGGCAGGCAGCTCCTACGAGCAGTACTTC. It yields the protein CASSGAGSSYEQYF.

The rearrangement links TRBV7-9 to TRBJ1-1; D gene unclear. The ends were cut back, 2 bases at V and 8 bases at J, with 6 bases in the middle. This CDR3 spans 11 amino acids. Per the germline V gene, CDR1 is SEHNR and CDR2 is FQNEAQ (reference sequence). The CDR3 DNA sequence: TGTGCCAGCAGCTTATCACGGGAAGCTTTCTTT. Amino acids: CASSLSREAFF. The whole variable domain, filled in from reference TRBV7-9 and TRBJ1-1, reads DTGVSQNPRHKITKRGQNVTFRCDPISEHNRLYWYRQTLGQGPEFLTYFQNEAQLEKSRLLSDRFSAERPKGSFSTLEIQRTEQGDSAMYLCASSLSREAFFGQGTRLTVV.

CDR3 sequence reads: CASSPRLGLASYEQYF. Written as DNA, the CDR3 is TGTGCCAGCAGCCCCAGATTGGGACTAGCGAGCTACGAGCAGTACTTC. The chain recombines TRBV7-9 with TRBJ2-7; TRBD2 matches at 10 bases. Trimming took 5 bases from V and 3 from J; bases not matched to a gene: 10. This CDR3 has 16 residues. The germline V gene has CDR1 SEHNR and CDR2 FQNEAQ (reference sequence).

The chain employs TRBV4-3 and TRBJ2-7; 13 nucleotides line up with TRBD2. J was trimmed by 4 bases and V by 0 bases; bases with no gene match: 3. CDR3 length equals 16 residues. The V gene's germline CDR1 is LGHNA and CDR2 YSLEER. The CDR3 sequence is CASSQDTSGRGYEQYF. The CDR3 DNA is TGCGCCAGCAGCCAAGATACTAGCGGGAGGGGGTACGAGCAGTACTTC.

The chain links TRBV11-2 to TRBJ2-7; 8 nucleotides line up with TRBD1. V was clipped by 1 base and J by 5 bases; unmatched bases: 7. CDR1 SGHAT and CDR2 FQNNGV come from the germline V gene. This CDR3 has 15 residues. CDR3 in amino acids: CASSLVSAGGNEQYF. The CDR3 region has the DNA TGTGCCAGCAGCTTAGTGTCCGCAGGGGGCAACGAGCAGTACTTC.

The chain recombines TRBV7-9 with TRBJ2-3; D not resolved. The CDR3 runs 15 residues. Trimming pared 0 bases from V and 3 bases from J, leaving 10 bases between. The germline CDR1 and CDR2 sequences are SEHNR and FQNEAQ (reference sequence). CDR3 region: CASSLAQSDTDTQYF. The CDR3 DNA reads TGTGCCAGCAGCTTAGCTCAGTCCGATACAGATACGCAGTATTTT.

V is TRBV6-6 and J is TRBJ1-1, with D possibly TRBD1 on 5 matching bases. CDR1 is MNHNY, CDR2 SVGAGI, per germline (reference sequence). The CDR3 extends over 11 amino acids. Trimming left V 7 bases short and J 4 bases short, with 7 bases between. CDR3 bases: TGTGCCAGCACAGGGTTCACTGAAGCTTTCTTT. Its translation is CASTGFTEAFF.

The chain has TRBV20-1 and TRBJ1-2; no reliable D call. Trimming stripped 7 bases from V and 7 bases from J, with 13 bases between. CDR3 length equals 11 residues. The germline gives CDR1 DFQATT, CDR2 SNEGSKA (reference sequence). The CDR3 here is CSGSAEGGYTF. The CDR3 DNA is TGCAGTGGATCGGCGGAAGGTGGCTACACCTTC.

This chain links TRBV10-3 with TRBJ1-2; 10 nucleotides align to TRBD1. CDR3 length: 13 amino acids. Germline loops: CDR1 ENHRY, CDR2 SYGVKD. Losses at the gene ends were 7 bases for V and 8 bases for J; bases not matched to a gene: 7. CDR3 sequence: CAINGQGVEGYTF. CDR3 DNA sequence: TGTGCCATCAACGGACAGGGGGTGGAAGGCTACACCTTC.